The entry below gives a single T cell receptor beta chain sequence along with its context. This entry belongs to a study of blood T cell repertoires in COVID-19. Study information: The United States, Italy and Spain provided the acute and convalescent COVID-19 samples. The analysed material was cDNA or gDNA that came from T cells, B-cell-depleted T cells, or PBMCs.

In the source study's methods: From reference gene primer amplification, estimates of nucleated cell counts were derived. Sequencing used immunoSEQ multiplex PCR; TCRdb keeps in-frame clones, though not all of them. The DNA gave D and trimming, while V, J and clone size come from that table. The table shows more than 55,000 clones, with approximately 86% occurring only once. CDR3 size: 15 residues. Germline V lookup: CDR1 SGHVS, CDR2 FNYEAQ. The V and J ends lost 1 base and 12 bases respectively, with 16 bases between them. The genes are TRBV7-6 and TRBJ2-6; the D gene is possibly TRBD1 (5 bases). Sequencing was carried out using peripheral blood. The source of this sequence is a man in his 60s with acute or convalescent COVID-19. CDR3 DNA sequence: TGTGCCAGCAGCTTAGAATCCAGGACACGGAGCGTCCTGACTTTC. Residues: CASSLESRTRSVLTF.